This T cell receptor beta chain was observed in a study of OX40 agonist ivuxolimab in advanced cancers. Study information: Administration of intravenous ivuxolimab to patients occurred every 2 weeks at 0.01 to 10 mg/kg. Hepatocellular carcinoma, melanoma, renal cell or head and neck cancer was diagnosed in the dose-escalation patients. Study results and limitations: In general, CD8+ T cells held more expanded clones than CD4+ did, on average. Several nonresponders also turned out to have low normalized T-cell clonal expansion.

Per germline, CDR1 SGHDT and CDR2 YYEEEE. CDR3 length: 18 residues. V shed 4 bases and J 0 bases; nucleotides not matched to a gene: 8. Notes on this clone: The antigen is unknown.

The table came from immunoSEQ multiplex PCR; TCRdb's copy has only in-frame clones and leaves some out. The sample includes 150,000 to 190,000 clones, 90% to 95% of them seen just once. This chain connects TRBV5-6 to TRBJ2-6, with 9 bases identical to TRBD1. This TCR came from an adult with an advanced solid tumor such as melanoma, head and neck, liver or kidney cancer. The sequencing used CD4+ or CD8+ T cells sorted from blood, collected in a trial of the OX40 agonist ivuxolimab. This CDR3 reads CASSGSGTGISGANVLTF. The CDR3 DNA follows: TGTGCCAGCAGCGGGAGCGGGACAGGGATCTCTGGGGCCAACGTCCTGACTTTC. Supplemented by reference TRBV5-6 and TRBJ2-6, the full variable domain reads DAGVTQSPTHLIKTRGQQVTLRCSPKSGHDTVSWYQQALGQGPQFIFQYYEEEERQRGNFPDRFSGHQFPNYSSELNVNALLLGDSALYLCASSGSGTGISGANVLTFGAGSRLTVL.